This T cell receptor (beta chain) was sequenced in a study of OX40 agonist ivuxolimab in advanced cancers. The protocol was immunoSEQ multiplex PCR, while the TCRdb copy is restricted to in-frame clones and leaves out a portion. The sample lists some 69,000 clones, approximately 91% occurring once. V lost 4 bases to trimming and J lost 2 bases, with 12 bases between them. This CDR3 comprises 16 residues. Germline V CDR1 and CDR2: KGHSH, LQKENI. The chain carries TRBV18 and TRBJ2-6; D assignment may be TRBD1 or TRBD2 (6 bases each). The sequences come from CD4+ or CD8+ T cells sorted from blood, collected in a trial of the OX40 agonist ivuxolimab. The clonotype originates from an adult with an advanced solid tumor such as melanoma, head and neck, liver or kidney cancer. The chain's CDR3 is CASSQPGAAGANVLTF. CDR3 in DNA: TGTGCCAGCTCACAACCGGGGGCAGCTGGGGCCAACGTCCTGACTTTC.